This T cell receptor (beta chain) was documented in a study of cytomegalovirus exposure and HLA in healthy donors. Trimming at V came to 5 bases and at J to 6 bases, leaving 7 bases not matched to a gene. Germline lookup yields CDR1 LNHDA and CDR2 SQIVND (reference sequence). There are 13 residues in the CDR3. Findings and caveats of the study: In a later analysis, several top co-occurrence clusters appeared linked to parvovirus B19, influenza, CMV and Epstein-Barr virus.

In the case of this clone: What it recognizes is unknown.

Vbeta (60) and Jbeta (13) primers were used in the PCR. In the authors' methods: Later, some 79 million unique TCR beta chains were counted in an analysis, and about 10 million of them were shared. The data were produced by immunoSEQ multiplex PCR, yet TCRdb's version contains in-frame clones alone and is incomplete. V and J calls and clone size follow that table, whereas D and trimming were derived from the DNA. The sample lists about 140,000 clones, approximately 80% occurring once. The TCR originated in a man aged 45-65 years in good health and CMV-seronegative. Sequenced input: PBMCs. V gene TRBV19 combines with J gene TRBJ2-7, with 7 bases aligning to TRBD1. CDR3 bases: TGTGCCAGTAGTTTTCGGACAGGAATCGAGCAGTACTTC. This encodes CASSFRTGIEQYF.